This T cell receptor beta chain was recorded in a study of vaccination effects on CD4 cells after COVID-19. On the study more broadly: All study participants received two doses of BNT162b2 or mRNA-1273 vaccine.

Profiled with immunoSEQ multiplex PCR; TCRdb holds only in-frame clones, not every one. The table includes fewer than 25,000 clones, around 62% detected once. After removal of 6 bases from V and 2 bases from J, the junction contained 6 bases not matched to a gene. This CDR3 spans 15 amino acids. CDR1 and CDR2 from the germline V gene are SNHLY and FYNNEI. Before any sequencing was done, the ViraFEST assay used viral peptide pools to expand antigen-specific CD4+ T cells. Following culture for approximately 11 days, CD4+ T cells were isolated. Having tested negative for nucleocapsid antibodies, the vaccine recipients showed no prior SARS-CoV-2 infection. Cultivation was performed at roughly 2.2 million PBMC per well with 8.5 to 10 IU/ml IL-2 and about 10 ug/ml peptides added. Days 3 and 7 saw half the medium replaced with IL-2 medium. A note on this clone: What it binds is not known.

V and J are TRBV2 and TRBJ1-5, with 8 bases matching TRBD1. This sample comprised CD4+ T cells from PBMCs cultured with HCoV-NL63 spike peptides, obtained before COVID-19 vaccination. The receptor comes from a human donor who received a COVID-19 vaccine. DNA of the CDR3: TGTGCCAGCAGCCAACAGGGGGAGCGCAATCAGCCCCAGCATTTT. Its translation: CASSQQGERNQPQHF.